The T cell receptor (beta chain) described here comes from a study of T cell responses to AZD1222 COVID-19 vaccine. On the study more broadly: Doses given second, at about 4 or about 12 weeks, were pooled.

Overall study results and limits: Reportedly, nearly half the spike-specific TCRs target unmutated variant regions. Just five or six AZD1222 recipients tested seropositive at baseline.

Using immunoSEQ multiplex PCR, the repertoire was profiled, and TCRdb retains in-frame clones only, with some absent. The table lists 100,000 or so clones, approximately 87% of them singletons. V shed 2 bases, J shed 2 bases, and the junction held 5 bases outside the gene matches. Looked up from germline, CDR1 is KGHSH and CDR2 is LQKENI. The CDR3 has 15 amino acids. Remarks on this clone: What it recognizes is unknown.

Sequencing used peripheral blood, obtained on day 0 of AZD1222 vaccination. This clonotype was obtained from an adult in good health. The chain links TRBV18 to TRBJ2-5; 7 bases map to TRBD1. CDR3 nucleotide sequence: TGTGCCAGCTCACCATCCCGACAGGGACAAGAGACCCAGTACTTC. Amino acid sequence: CASSPSRQGQETQYF.